The 3 T cell receptor beta chains given below trace back to one sample, sequenced in a study of beta chain features in type 1 diabetes. Expressed TCRB transcripts were sequenced because the isolated RNA had all been reverse transcribed beforehand. Produced via immunoSEQ multiplex PCR; TCRdb's table is partial and in-frame only. The sample has 860,000 or so clones; roughly a sixth are singletons. The specimen was naive CD4+ T cells from blood. The receptor set was obtained from a woman between 18 and 29 years old in good health.

This rearrangement joins TRBV5-4 to TRBJ2-3, with unresolved D. Germline CDR1 SGHNT, CDR2 YYREEE (reference sequence). The CDR3 runs 15 residues. V shed 4 bases and J shed 6 bases, with 18 bases lying between them. The CDR3 DNA follows: TGTGCCAGCAGCCTTCCCTCTCGGATTGGTGATACGCAGTATTTT. Translation: CASSLPSRIGDTQYF.

The CDR3 is CASSLTLAGGLDEQFF. The CDR3 region has the DNA TGCGCCAGCAGCCTGACCTTAGCGGGAGGGCTTGATGAGCAGTTCTTC. This rearrangement joins TRBV5-1 to TRBJ2-1, with TRBD2 matching over 11 bases. The CDR3 loop spans 16 amino acids. V shed 4 bases, J shed 8 bases, and the junction held 11 bases outside the gene matches. Germline assignment: CDR1 SGHRS and CDR2 YFSETQ.

This clone was counted a few times. This rearrangement joins TRBV19 to TRBJ2-1; 8 positions match TRBD2. Germline loops: CDR1 LNHDA, CDR2 SQIVND (reference sequence). The CDR3 runs 13 residues. V was clipped by 6 bases and J by 9 bases; unmatched bases: 7. The CDR3 sequence: CASSSGTSAEQFF. Written as DNA, the CDR3 is TGTGCCAGTAGCTCCGGGACTAGTGCTGAGCAGTTCTTC.